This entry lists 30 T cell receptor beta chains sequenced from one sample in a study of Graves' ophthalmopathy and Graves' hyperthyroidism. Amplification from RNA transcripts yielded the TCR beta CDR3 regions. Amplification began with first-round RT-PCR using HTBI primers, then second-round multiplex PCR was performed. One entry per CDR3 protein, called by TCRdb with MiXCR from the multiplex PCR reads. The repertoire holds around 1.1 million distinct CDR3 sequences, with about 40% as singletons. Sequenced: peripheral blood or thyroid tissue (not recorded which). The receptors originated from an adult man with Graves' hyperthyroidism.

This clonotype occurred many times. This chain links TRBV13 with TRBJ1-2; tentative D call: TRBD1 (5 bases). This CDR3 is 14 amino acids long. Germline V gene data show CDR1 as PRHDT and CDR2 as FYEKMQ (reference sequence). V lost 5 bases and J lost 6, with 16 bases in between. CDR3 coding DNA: TGTGCCAGCAGCCCCGCCGGGACGGTCGATGGCTACACCTTC. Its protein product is CASSPAGTVDGYTF.

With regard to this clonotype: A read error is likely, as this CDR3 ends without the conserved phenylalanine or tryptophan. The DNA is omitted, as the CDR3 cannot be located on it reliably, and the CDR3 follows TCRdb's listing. The CDR3 protein is CASINARDA. V usage is TRBV25-1 and J usage is TRBJ2-6; TRBD1 is taken as the D call from the table, unchecked against the DNA. In germline, CDR1 is MGHDK, CDR2 SYGVNS. The CDR3 is 9 residues long, counting both termini.

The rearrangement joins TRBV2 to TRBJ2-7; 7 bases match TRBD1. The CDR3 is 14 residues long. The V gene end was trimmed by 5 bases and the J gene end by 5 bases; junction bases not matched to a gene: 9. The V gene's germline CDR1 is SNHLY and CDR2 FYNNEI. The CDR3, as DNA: TGTGCCAGCAGTCGACCGACAGGGCTGGACGAGCAGTACTTC. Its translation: CASSRPTGLDEQYF.

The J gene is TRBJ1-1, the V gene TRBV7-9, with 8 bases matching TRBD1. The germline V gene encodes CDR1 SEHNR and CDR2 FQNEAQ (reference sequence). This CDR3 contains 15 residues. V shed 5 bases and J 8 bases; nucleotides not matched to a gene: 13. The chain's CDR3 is CASSPQGAATKEAFF. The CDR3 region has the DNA TGTGCCAGCAGCCCTCAGGGGGCAGCAACCAAGGAAGCTTTCTTT.

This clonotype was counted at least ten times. The DNA for the CDR3 is TGCGCCAGCAGCCCCGACAACTCCGAGCAGTACTTC. It yields the protein CASSPDNSEQYF. The chain joins TRBV5-1 to TRBJ2-7; D remains ambiguous. Trimming left V 4 bases short and J 6 bases short, with 11 bases between. The CDR3 extends over 12 amino acids. CDR1 and CDR2 (germline): SGHRS, YFSETQ.

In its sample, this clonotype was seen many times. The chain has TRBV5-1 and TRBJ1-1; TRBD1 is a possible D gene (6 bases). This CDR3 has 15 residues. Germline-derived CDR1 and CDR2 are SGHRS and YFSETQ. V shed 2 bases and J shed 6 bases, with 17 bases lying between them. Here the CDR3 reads CASSFMAGEGAEAFF. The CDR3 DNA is TGCGCCAGCAGCTTCATGGCAGGGGAAGGCGCTGAAGCTTTCTTT.

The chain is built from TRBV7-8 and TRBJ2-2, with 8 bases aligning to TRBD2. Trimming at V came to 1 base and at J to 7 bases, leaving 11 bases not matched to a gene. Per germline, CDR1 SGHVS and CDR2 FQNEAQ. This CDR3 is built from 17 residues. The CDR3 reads CASSLVGSGTLIGELFF. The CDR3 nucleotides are TGTGCCAGCAGCTTAGTGGGTAGCGGGACTCTTATCGGGGAGCTGTTTTTT.

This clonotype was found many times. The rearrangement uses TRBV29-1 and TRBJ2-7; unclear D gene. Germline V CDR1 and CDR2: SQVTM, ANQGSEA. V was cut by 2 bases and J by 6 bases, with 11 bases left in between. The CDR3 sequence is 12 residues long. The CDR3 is CSVERLGGEQYF. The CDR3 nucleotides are TGCAGCGTTGAACGCCTAGGTGGCGAGCAGTACTTC.

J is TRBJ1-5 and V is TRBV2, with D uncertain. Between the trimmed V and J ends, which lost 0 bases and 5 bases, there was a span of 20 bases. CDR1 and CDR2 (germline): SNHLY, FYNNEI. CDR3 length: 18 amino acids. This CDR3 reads CASSEALLSQRRDQPQHF. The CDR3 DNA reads TGTGCCAGCAGTGAAGCGCTTCTAAGTCAGCGGCGGGATCAGCCCCAGCATTTT.

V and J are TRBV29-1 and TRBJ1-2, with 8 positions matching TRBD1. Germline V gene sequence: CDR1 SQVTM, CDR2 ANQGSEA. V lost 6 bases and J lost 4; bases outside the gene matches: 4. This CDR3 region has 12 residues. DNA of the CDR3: TGCAGCGTGCAGGGGGCAAGCTATGGCTACACCTTC. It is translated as CSVQGASYGYTF.

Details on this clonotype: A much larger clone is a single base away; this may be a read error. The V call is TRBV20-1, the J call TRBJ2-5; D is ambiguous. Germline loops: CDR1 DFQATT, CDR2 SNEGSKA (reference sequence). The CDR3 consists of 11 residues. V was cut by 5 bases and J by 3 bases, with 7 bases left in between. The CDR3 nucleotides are TGCAGTGCTGCCAGAGAAGAGACCCAGTACTTC. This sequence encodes CSAAREETQYF.

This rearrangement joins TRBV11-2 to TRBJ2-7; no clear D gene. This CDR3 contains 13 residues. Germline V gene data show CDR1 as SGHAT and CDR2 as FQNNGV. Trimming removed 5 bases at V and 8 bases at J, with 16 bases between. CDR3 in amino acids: CASSPPRRAKQYF. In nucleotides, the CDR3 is TGTGCCAGCAGCCCCCCCCGCCGCGCTAAGCAGTACTTC.

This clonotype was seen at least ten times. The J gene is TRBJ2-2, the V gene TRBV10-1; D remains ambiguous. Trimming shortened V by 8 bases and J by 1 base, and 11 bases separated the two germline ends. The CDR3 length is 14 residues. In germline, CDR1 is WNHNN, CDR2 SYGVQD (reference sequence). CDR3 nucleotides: TGCGCCAGCGGGTCTTCCAAGAACACCGGGGAGCTGTTTTTT. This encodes CASGSSKNTGELFF.

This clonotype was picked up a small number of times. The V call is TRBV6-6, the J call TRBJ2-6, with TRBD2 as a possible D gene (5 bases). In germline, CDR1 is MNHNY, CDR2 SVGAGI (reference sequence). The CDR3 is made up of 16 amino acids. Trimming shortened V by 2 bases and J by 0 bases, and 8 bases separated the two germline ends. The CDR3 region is CASSYVGNSGANVLTF. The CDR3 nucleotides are TGTGCCAGCAGTTACGTCGGGAACTCTGGGGCCAACGTCCTGACTTTC.

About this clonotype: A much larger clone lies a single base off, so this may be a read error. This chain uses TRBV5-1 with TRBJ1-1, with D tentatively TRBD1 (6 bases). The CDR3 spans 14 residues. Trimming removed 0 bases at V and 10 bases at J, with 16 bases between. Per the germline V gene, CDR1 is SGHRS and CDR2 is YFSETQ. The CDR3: CASSLGTDTSAAFF. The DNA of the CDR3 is TGCGCCAGCAGCTTGGGGACAGACACGTCTGCAGCTTTCTTT.

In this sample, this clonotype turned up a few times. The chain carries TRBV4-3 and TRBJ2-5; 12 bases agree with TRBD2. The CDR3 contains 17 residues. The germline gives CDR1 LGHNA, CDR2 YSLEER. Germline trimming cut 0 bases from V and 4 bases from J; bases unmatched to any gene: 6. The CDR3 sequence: CASSQEGLAGGPETQYF. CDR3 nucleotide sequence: TGCGCCAGCAGCCAAGAGGGTCTAGCGGGAGGGCCAGAGACCCAGTACTTC.

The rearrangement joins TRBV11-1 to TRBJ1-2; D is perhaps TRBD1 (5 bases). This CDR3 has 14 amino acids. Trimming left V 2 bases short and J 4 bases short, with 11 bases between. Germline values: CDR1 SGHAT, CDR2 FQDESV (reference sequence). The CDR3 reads CASSLPGDGYGYTF. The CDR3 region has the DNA TGTGCCAGCAGCTTACCGGGGGACGGCTATGGCTACACCTTC.

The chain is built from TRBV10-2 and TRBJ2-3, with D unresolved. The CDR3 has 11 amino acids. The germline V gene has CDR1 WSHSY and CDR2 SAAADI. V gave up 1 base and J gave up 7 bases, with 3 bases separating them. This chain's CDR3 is CASSELYTQYF. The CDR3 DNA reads TGCGCCAGCAGTGAGTTATATACGCAGTATTTT.

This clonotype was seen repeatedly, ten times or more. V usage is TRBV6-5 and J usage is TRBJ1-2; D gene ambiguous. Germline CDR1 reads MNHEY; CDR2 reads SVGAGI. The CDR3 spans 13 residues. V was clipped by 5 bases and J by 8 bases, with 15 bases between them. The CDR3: CASSHTRLQGYTF. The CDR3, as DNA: TGTGCCAGCAGTCATACACGGTTGCAGGGCTACACCTTC.

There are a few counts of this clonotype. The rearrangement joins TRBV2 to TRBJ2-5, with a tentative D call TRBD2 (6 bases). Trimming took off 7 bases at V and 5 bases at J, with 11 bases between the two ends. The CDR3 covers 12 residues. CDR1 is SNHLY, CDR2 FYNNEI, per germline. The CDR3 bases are TGTGCCAGCACCGGGAGTAGGGAGACCCAGTACTTC. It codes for CASTGSRETQYF.

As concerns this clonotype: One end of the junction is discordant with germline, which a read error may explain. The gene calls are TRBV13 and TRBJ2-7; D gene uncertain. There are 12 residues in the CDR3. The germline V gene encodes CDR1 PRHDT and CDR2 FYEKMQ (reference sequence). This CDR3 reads CASSFGGYEQHF. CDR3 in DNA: TGTGCCAGCAGCTTCGGCGGCTACGAGCAGCACTTC.

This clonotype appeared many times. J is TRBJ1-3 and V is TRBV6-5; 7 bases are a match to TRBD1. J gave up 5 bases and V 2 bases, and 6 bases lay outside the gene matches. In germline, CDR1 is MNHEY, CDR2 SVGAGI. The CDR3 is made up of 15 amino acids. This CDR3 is CASSYDPTGRNTIYF. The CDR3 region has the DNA TGTGCCAGCAGTTACGACCCGACAGGGAGAAACACCATATATTTT.

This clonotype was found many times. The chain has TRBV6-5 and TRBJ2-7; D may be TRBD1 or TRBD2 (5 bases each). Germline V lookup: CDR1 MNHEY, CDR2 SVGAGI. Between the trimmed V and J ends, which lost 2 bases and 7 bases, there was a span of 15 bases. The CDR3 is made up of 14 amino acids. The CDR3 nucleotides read TGTGCCAGCAGTTACCCATCGACGGGGCAAGAGCAGTACTTC. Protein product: CASSYPSTGQEQYF.

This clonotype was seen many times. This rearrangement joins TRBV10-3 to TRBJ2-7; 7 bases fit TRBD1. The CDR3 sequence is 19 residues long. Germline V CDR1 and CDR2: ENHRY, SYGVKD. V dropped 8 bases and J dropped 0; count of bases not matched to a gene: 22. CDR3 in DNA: TGTGCCATCGGGTCCCCCACAGGGGCAAGGGCGCCGAGCTCCTACGAGCAGTACTTC. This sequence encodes CAIGSPTGARAPSSYEQYF.

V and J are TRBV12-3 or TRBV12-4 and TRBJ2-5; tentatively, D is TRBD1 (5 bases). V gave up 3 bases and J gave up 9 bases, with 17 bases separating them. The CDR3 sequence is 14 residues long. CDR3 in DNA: TGTGCCAGCAGTTTCTGGGGCGGCCAATTCCCCCAGTACTTC. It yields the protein CASSFWGGQFPQYF.

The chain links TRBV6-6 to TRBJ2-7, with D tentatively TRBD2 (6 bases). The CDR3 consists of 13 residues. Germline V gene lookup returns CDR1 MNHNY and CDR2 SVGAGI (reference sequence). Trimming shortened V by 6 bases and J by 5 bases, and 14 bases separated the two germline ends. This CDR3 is CASRYGSRDEQYF. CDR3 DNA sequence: TGTGCCAGCAGGTACGGGAGTCGGGACGAGCAGTACTTC.

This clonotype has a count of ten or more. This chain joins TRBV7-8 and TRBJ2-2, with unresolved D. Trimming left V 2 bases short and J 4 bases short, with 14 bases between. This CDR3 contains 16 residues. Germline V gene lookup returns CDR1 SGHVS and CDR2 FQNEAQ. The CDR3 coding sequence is TGTGCCAGCAGCTTAAGGCGCAGCGTGGTCACCGGGGAGCTGTTTTTT. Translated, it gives CASSLRRSVVTGELFF.

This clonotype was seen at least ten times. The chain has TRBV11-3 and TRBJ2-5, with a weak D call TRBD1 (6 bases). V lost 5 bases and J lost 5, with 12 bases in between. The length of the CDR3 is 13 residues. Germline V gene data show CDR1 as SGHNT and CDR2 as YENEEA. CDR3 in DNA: TGTGCCAGCAGCCCAGGGGCCTGGGAGACCCAGTACTTC. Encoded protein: CASSPGAWETQYF. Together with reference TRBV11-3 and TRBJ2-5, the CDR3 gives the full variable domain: EAGVVQSPRYKIIEKKQPVAFWCNPISGHNTLYWYLQNLGQGPELLIRYENEEAVDDSQLPKDRFSAERLKGVDSTLKIQPAELGDSAVYLCASSPGAWETQYFGPGTRLLVL.

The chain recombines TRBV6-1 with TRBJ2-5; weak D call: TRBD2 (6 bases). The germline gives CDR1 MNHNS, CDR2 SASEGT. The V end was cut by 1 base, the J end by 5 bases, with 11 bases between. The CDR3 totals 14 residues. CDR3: CASSEGRGAETQYF. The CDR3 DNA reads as TGTGCCAGCAGTGAAGGGAGGGGAGCGGAGACCCAGTACTTC.

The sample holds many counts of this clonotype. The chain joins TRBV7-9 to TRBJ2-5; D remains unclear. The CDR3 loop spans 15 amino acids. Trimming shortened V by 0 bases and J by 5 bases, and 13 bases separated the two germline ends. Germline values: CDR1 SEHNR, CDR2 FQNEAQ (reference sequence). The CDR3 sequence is CASSLAGNDGETQYF. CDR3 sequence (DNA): TGTGCCAGCAGCTTAGCTGGCAACGACGGGGAGACCCAGTACTTC.